Given below is one TCR beta chain in context. A junction end diverges from the germline sequence, so it may reflect a read error. The data derive from a study of blood T cell repertoires in COVID-19. Study-level information: In each case, the material was cDNA or gDNA derived from T cells, B-cell-depleted T cells, or PBMCs.

The protocol was immunoSEQ multiplex PCR, while the TCRdb copy is restricted to in-frame clones and leaves out a portion. This sample yields roughly 200,000 clones, of which around 90% are seen a single time; approximately 0.5% belongs to the top ten. The CDR3 loop spans 13 amino acids. Germline V gives CDR1 MDHEN, CDR2 SYDVKM. V and J are TRBV28 and TRBJ2-7; TRBD2 is a possible D gene (5 bases). The sequence was obtained from a man over 45 with acute or convalescent COVID-19. Sequenced: peripheral blood. CDR3 DNA sequence: TGTGCCAGCATTAGGGCTAGCTCCAACGAGCAGTACTTC. Translating it yields CASIRASSNEQYF.